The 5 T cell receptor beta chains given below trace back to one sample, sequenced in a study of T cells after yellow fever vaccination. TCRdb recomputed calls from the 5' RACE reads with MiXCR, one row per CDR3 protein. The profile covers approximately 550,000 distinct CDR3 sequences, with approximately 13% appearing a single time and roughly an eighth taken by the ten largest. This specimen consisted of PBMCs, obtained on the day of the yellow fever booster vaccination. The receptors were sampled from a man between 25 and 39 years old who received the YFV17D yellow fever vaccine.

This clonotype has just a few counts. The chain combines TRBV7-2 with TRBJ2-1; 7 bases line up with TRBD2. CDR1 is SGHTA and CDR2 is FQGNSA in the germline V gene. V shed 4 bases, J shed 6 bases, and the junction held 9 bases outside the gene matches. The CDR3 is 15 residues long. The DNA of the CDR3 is TGTGCCAGCAGCTCCGGCCAACTAGCGCCCAATGAGCAGTTCTTC. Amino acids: CASSSGQLAPNEQFF.

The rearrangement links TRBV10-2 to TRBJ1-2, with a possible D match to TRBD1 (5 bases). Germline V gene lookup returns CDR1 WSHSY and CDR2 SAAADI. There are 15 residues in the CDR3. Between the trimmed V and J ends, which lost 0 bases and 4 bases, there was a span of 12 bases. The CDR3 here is CASSESRGQGYGYTF. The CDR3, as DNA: TGCGCCAGCAGTGAGTCCAGAGGGCAGGGCTATGGCTACACCTTC.

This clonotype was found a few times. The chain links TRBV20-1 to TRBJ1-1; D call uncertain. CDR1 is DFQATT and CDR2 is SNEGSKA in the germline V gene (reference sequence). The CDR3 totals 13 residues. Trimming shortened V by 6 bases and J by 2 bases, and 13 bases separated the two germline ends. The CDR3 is CSAPGEENTEAFF. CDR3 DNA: TGCAGTGCACCCGGGGAAGAAAACACTGAAGCTTTCTTT.

The CDR3: CASSQGGQTYNEQFF. CDR3 DNA sequence: TGTGCCAGCAGTCAGGGGGGACAGACCTACAATGAGCAGTTCTTC. This chain uses TRBV9 with TRBJ2-1, with D maybe TRBD1 (7 bases). The CDR3 loop spans 15 amino acids. Trimming removed 5 bases at V and 2 bases at J, with 14 bases between. Germline V gene sequence: CDR1 SGDLS, CDR2 YYNGEE.

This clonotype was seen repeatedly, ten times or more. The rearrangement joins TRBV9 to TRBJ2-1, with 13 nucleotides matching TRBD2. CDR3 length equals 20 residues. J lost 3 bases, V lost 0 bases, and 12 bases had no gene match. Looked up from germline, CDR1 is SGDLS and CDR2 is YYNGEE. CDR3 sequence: CASSVAGGTSGAPLYNEQFF. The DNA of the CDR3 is TGTGCCAGCAGCGTAGCGGGAGGGACTAGCGGGGCCCCCCTCTACAATGAGCAGTTCTTC.